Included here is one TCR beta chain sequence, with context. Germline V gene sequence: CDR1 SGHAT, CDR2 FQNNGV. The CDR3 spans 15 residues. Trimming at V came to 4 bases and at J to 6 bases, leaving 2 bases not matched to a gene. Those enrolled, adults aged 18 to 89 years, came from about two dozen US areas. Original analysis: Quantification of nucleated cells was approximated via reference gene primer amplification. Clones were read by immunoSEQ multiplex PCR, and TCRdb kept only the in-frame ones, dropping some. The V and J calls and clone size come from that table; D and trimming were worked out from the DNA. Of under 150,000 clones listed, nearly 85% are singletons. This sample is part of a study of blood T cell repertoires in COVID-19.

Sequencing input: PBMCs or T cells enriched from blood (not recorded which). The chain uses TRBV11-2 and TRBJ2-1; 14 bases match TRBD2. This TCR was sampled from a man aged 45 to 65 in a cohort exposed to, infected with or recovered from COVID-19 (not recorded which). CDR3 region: CASSSGTSGSNEQFF. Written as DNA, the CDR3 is TGTGCCAGCAGCTCTGGGACTAGCGGGAGCAATGAGCAGTTCTTC.